This section outlines one T cell receptor (beta chain) sequence together with its context. The antigen is unknown. Germline loops: CDR1 SNHLY, CDR2 FYNNEI. Trimming cost V 2 bases and J 6 bases, with 14 bases left between them. This CDR3 is 14 amino acids long. It was patients with CD8+CD57+ cell expansion by flow cytometry who were chosen for sequencing. When blood sampling took place, the patients had received no therapy. The template for TCR beta VDJ and CDR3 sequence profiling was genomic DNA. TCRdb re-derived calls from the reads in MiXCR, one entry per CDR3 protein. The sample lists about 160,000 distinct CDR3 sequences, about 50% occurring once. The sample comes from a study of CD8+CD57+ T cells in acquired aplastic anemia. Background on the study: Across the sorted CD4+ and CD8+ cells, DNA amounts averaged roughly 3 ug.

Broader study findings: More than 25 was the count of CD8+ CDR3 sequences that patients shared with controls.

The chain joins TRBV2 to TRBJ2-7; tentatively, D is TRBD1 or TRBD2 (5 bases each). Sequenced material: sorted CD4+, CD8+, or CD8+CD57+ T cells (not recorded which) from PBMCs. The sequence was collected from a human donor with aplastic anemia. CDR3 amino acids: CASSELGTYLEQYF. The CDR3 DNA reads as TGTGCCAGCAGTGAACTTGGGACGTATCTCGAGCAGTACTTC.